The present entry profiles one TCR beta chain with its context. Its target is unknown. MiXCR, applied by TCRdb to the multiplex PCR reads, yields one record per CDR3 protein. Among some 120,000 distinct CDR3 sequences listed, about 20% were seen once. The CDR3 covers 13 residues. Trimming left V 7 bases short and J 2 bases short, with 11 bases between. Axillary draining lymph nodes of breast cancer patients supplied the node samples. This sample is part of a study of breast tumors, draining lymph nodes, adjacent tissues. Overall study findings and caveats: Data fit most tumor T cells coming from lymph node, expanding in tumor. Tumor T cell lymph node origin was a supported hypothesis, not proven. Tumor and nontumor repertoires were significantly more similar in luminal-like than in basal-like breast cancer. Tumor repertoires ranked between lymph nodes and nontumor tissue in diversity, with V and J gene preferences.

The rearrangement joins TRBV12-3 or TRBV12-4 to TRBJ1-1; D not certain. Material for sequencing was axillary lymph node tissue. The TCR comes from a female donor with breast cancer. Some clones in this sample may be carry-over from other donors' samples. The DNA of the CDR3 is TGTGCCAGCAACCCCGTGGGAAACACTGAAGCTTTCTTT. Translated, it gives CASNPVGNTEAFF.